Below, one T cell receptor (beta chain) is given with its context. The antigen is undetermined. This entry comes from a study of memory CD4+ T cells and cytomegalovirus serostatus. General study findings and limits: Of under 200 reported CMV TCRbeta sequences, roughly 67 were found in memory CD4+ repertoires.

Measured with immunoSEQ multiplex PCR; TCRdb has only the in-frame clones, and not every one. Among about 27,000 clones listed, 75% to 80% were seen once. The CDR3 contains 16 residues. The trim removed 2 bases at V and 4 bases at J, leaving 6 bases unmatched. Per germline, CDR1 SGHTA and CDR2 FQGTGA. The sort gate was single viable CD3+CD4+CD8-CD45RO+ cells for memory CD4+ T cells. CMV serostatus came from serum IgG against pp150, pp28, p38, p52. This chain connects TRBV7-3 to TRBJ2-1; TRBD2 aligns across 9 bases. This TCR came from an adult in good health and CMV-seronegative. Specimen: memory CD4+ T cells from blood. The CDR3 bases are TGTGCCAGCAGCTTACAGGGCGGGGGGGCTTACAATGAGCAGTTCTTC. Its translation: CASSLQGGGAYNEQFF.